A single sample is the source of the 2 T cell receptor beta chains below, sequenced in a study of blood T cell repertoires in COVID-19. Sequencing used immunoSEQ multiplex PCR; TCRdb keeps in-frame clones, though not all of them. The sample yields hundreds of thousands of clones, roughly 87% seen once. Sequenced input: peripheral blood. These receptor sequences come from a young man with active or convalescent COVID-19.

The J gene is TRBJ2-1, the V gene TRBV2; maybe TRBD2 (6 bases). The CDR3 runs to 14 residues. The germline V gene encodes CDR1 SNHLY and CDR2 FYNNEI. The germline V and J ends were trimmed by 7 bases and 2 bases, with 12 bases remaining between them. CDR3 nucleotide sequence: TGTGCCAGCACTGGCGGGGCGGCCTACAATGAGCAGTTCTTC. Translated, it gives CASTGGAAYNEQFF.

The V and J genes are TRBV5-4 and TRBJ2-1, with 9 bases aligning to TRBD2. Per the germline V gene, CDR1 is SGHNT and CDR2 is YYREEE (reference sequence). Trimming cost V 0 bases and J 5 bases; bases outside gene matches: 6. The CDR3 consists of 16 residues. The CDR3 nucleotides are TGTGCCAGCAGCTTGGCGGGCGGGAGGGCCAACAATGAGCAGTTCTTC. This encodes CASSLAGGRANNEQFF. Full variable domain (remainder filled in from reference TRBV5-4 and TRBJ2-1): ETGVTQSPTHLIKTRGQQVTLRCSSQSGHNTVSWYQQALGQGPQFIFQYYREEENGRGNFPPRFSGLQFPNYSSELNVNALELDDSALYLCASSLAGGRANNEQFFGPGTRLTVL.